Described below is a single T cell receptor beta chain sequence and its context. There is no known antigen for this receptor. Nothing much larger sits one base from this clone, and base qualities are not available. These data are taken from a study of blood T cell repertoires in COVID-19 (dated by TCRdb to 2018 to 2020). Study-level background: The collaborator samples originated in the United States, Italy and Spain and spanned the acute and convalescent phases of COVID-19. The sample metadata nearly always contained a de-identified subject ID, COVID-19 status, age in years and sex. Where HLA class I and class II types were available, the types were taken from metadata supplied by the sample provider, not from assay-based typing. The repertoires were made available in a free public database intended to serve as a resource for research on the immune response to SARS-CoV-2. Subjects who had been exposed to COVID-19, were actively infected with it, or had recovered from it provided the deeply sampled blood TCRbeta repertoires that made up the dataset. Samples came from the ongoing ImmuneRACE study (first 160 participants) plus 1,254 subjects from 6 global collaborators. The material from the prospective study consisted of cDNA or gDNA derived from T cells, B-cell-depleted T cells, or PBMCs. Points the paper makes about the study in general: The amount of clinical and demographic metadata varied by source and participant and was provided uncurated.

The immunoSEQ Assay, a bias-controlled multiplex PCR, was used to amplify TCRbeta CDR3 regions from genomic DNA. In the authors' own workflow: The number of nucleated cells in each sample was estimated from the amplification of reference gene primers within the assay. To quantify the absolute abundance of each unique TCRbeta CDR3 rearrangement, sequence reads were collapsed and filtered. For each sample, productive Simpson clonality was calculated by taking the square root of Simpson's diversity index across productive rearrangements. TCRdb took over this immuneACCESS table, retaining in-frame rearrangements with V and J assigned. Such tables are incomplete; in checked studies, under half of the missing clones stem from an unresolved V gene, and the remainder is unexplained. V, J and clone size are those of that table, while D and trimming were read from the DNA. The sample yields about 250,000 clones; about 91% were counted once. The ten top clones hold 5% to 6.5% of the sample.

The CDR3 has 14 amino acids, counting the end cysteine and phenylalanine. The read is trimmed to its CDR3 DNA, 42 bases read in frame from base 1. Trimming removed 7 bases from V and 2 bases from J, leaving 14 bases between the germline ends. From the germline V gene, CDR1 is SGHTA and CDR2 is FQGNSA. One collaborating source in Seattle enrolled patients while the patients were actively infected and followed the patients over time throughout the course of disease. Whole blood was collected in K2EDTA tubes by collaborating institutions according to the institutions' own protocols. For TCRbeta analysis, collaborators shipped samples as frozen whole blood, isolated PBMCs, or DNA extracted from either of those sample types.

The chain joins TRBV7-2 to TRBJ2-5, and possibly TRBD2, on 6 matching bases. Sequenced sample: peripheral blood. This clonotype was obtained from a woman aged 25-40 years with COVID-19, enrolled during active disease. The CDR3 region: CASNADYNQETQYF. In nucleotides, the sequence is TGTGCCAGCAACGCGGACTACAATCAAGAGACCCAGTACTTC.